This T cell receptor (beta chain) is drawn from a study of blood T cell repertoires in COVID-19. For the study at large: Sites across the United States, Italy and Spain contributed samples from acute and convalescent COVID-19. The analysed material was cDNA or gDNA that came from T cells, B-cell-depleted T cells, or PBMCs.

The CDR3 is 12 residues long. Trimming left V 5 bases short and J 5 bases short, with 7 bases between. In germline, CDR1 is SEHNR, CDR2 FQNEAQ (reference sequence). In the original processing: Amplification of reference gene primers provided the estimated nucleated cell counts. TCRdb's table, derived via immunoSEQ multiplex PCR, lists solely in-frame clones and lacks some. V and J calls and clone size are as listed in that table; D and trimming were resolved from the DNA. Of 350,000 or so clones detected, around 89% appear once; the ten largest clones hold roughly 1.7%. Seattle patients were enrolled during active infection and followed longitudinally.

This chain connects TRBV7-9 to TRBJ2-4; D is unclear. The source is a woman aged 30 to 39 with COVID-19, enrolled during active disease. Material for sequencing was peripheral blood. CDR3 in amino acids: CASSGPQNIQYF. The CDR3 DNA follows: TGTGCCAGCAGCGGCCCCCAAAACATTCAGTACTTC.